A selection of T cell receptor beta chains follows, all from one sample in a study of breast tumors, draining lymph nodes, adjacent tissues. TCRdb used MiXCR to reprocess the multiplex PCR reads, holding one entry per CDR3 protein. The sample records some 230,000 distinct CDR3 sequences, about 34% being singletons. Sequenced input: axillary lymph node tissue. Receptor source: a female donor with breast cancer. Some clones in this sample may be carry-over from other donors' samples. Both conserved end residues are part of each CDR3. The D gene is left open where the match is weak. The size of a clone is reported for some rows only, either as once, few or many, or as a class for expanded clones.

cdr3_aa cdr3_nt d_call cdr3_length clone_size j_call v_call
CASSPSGYEQYF TGTGCCAGCAGCCCCTCTGGGTACGAGCAGTACTTC - 12 many TRBJ2-7 TRBV7-9
CASSLVEGDTNEKLFF TGTGCCAGCAGCTTGGTGGAGGGGGATACTAATGAAAAACTGTTTTTT - 16 - TRBJ1-4 TRBV5-1
CASGLVLGQGSTDTQYF TGTGCTAGTGGTTTGGTACTGGGACAGGGATCTACAGATACGCAGTATTTT TRBD1 17 many TRBJ2-3 TRBV12-5
CASSVVAGETQYF TGTGCCAGCAGCGTAGTAGCGGGGGAGACCCAGTACTTC TRBD2 13 many TRBJ2-5 TRBV7-3
CASSISGLEAFF TGTGCCAGCAGCATCTCCGGGCTCGAAGCTTTCTTT - 12 - TRBJ1-1 TRBV11-3
CSARRGQYYGYTF TGCAGTGCTAGAAGGGGACAGTACTATGGCTACACCTTC TRBD1 13 many TRBJ1-2 TRBV20-1
CATSDLHPTGYNEQFF TGTGCCACCAGTGATTTACACCCTACAGGATACAATGAGCAGTTCTTC - 16 many TRBJ2-1 TRBV24-1
CASSSLAGDRNLNEQFF TGTGCCAGCAGCTCCCTTGCGGGCGACCGGAATCTAAATGAGCAGTTCTTC - 17 many TRBJ2-1 TRBV11-2
CASSLAVGQGRNGYTF TGTGCCAGCAGCTTGGCTGTGGGACAGGGACGGAATGGCTACACCTTC TRBD1 16 - TRBJ1-2 TRBV7-9
CASSLGGRAVDEQFF TGTGCCAGCAGCTTAGGCGGGAGGGCCGTCGATGAGCAGTTCTTC TRBD2 15 many TRBJ2-1 TRBV7-6
CASRGKSTDTQYF TGTGCAAGCCGGGGTAAAAGCACAGATACGCAGTATTTT - 13 many TRBJ2-3 TRBV6-6
CASSLRGSNQPQHF TGTGCCAGCAGCTTACGGGGAAGCAATCAGCCCCAGCATTTT - 14 many TRBJ1-5 TRBV7-2
CARIAGDYNEQFF TGTGCCAGAATAGCGGGAGATTACAATGAGCAGTTCTTC TRBD2 13 - TRBJ2-1 TRBV19
CASSSLAGGPTETQYF TGCGCCAGCAGCTCACTAGCGGGGGGGCCAACGGAGACCCAGTACTTC TRBD2 16 - TRBJ2-5 TRBV5-1
CASSIDRTNRGYGYTF TGTGCCAGTAGTATAGACCGGACGAACAGAGGCTATGGCTACACCTTC - 16 many TRBJ1-2 TRBV19
CASSFRGSGGGQNEQFF TGTGCCAGCAGCTTTCGTGGATCTGGCGGGGGGCAAAATGAGCAGTTCTTC TRBD2 17 - TRBJ2-1 TRBV11-1
CASSARTEGGFGYTF TGTGCCAGCAGCGCACGGACAGAAGGAGGCTTTGGCTACACCTTC - 15 many TRBJ1-2 TRBV9
CASSLTGRTAYEQYF TGTGCCAGCAGCTTAACCGGGCGGACAGCCTACGAGCAGTACTTC - 15 once TRBJ2-7 TRBV9
CASRPMGLGEAGYGYTF TGTGCCAGCCGCCCTATGGGACTCGGGGAGGCCGGCTATGGCTACACCTTC - 17 many TRBJ1-2 TRBV6-5
CASSGQTSGRVYEQYF TGTGCCAGCAGTGGCCAGACTAGCGGGAGGGTGTACGAGCAGTACTTC TRBD2 16 many TRBJ2-7 TRBV2
CASSSYEAPTSSQGYNEQFF TGTGCCAGCAGCTCCTACGAGGCCCCGACTAGCTCCCAGGGATACAATGAGCAGTTCTTC TRBD2 20 - TRBJ2-1 TRBV7-9
CASKEGVGSEQFF TGTGCCAGTAAAGAGGGGGTTGGGAGTGAGCAGTTCTTC - 13 - TRBJ2-1 TRBV19
CASSSPPQETQYF TGCGCCAGCAGCTCCCCCCCTCAAGAGACCCAGTACTTC - 13 many TRBJ2-5 TRBV5-1
CASSQAVSYGYTF TGCGCCAGCAGCCAAGCAGTTTCCTATGGCTACACCTTC - 13 many TRBJ1-2 TRBV3-1
CATTRTGGIDEQYF TGTGCCACCACCCGGACAGGGGGCATAGACGAGCAGTACTTC TRBD1 14 many TRBJ2-7 TRBV12-3/TRBV12-4
CATSDPTSGKETQYF TGTGCCACCAGTGATCCAACTAGCGGGAAAGAGACCCAGTACTTC TRBD2 15 - TRBJ2-5 TRBV24-1